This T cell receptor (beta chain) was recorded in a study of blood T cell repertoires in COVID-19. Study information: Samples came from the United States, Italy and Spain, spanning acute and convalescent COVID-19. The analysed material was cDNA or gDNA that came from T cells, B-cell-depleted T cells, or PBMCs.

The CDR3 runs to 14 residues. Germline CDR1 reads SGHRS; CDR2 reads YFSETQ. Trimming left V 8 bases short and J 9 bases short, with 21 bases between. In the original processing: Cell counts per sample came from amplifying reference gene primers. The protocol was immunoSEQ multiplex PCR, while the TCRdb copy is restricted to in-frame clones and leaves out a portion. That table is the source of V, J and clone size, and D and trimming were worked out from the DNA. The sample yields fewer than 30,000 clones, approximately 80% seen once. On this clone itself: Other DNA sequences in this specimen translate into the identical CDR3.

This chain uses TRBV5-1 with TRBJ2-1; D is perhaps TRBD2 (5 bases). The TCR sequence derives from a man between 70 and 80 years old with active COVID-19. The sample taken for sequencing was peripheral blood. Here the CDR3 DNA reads TGCGCCAGTAACCAAGCCGGAACGGGGATTGAGCAGTTCTTC. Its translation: CASNQAGTGIEQFF.